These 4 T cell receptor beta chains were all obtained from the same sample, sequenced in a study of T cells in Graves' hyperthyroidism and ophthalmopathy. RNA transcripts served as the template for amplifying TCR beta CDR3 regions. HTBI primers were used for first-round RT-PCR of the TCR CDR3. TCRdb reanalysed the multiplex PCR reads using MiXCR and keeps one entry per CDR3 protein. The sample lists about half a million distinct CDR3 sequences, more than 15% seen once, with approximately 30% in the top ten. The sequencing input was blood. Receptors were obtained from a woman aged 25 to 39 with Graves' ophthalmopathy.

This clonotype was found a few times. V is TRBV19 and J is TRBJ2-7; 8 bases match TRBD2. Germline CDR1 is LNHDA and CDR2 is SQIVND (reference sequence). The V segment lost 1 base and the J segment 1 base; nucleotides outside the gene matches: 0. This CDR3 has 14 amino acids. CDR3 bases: TGTGCCAGTAGTATAGCGGGAGGGTCCTACGAGCAGTACTTC. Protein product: CASSIAGGSYEQYF.

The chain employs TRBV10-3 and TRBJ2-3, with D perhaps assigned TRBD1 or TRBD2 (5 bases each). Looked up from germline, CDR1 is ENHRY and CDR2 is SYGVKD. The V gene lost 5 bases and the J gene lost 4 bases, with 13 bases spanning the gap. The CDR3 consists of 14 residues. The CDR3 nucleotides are TGTGCCATCAGTAGCGGTGGGGCCGCAGATACGCAGTATTTT. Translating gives CAISSGGAADTQYF.

The CDR3 loop reads CASSPPTDWTNTGELFF. For the CDR3, the DNA is TGTGCCAGCAGCCCCCCAACGGACTGGACGAACACCGGGGAGCTGTTTTTT. J is TRBJ2-2 and V is TRBV9, with D possibly being TRBD2 (5 bases). Germline V lookup: CDR1 SGDLS, CDR2 YYNGEE. This CDR3 contains 17 residues. Between the trimmed V and J ends, which lost 4 bases and 0 bases, there was a span of 16 bases.

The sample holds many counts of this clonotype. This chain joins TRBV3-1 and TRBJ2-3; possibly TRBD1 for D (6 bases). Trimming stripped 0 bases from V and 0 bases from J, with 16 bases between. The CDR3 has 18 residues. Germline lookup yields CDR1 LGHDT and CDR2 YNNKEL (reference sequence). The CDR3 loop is CASSQEGRGLSSTDTQYF. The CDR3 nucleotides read TGTGCCAGCAGCCAAGAAGGCAGGGGCCTTTCTAGCACAGATACGCAGTATTTT.